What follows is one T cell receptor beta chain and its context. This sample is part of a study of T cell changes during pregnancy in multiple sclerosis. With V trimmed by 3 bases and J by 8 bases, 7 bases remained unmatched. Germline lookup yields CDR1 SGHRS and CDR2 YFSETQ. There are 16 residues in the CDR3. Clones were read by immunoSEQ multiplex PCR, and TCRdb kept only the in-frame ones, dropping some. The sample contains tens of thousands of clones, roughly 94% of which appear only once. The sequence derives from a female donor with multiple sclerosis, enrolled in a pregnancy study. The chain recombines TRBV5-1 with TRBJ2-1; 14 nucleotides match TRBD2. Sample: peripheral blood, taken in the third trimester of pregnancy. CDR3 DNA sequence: TGCGCCAGCAGCTGGGGACTAGCGGGAGCAGGCGATGAGCAGTTCTTC. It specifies CASSWGLAGAGDEQFF.